Below, 23 T cell receptor beta chains from the same sample are listed, as sequenced in a study of T cell changes during pregnancy in multiple sclerosis. Using immunoSEQ multiplex PCR, the repertoire was profiled, and TCRdb retains in-frame clones only, with some absent. The sample holds around 30,000 clones, approximately 90% seen once. The sample consisted of CD8+ T cells from peripheral blood mononuclear cells, taken in the second trimester of pregnancy. The receptors derive from a female donor with multiple sclerosis, enrolled in a pregnancy study.

The chain recombines TRBV19 with TRBJ2-1; 8 positions match TRBD2. Germline V gives CDR1 LNHDA, CDR2 SQIVND (reference sequence). The junction had 10 bases not matched to a gene; V was cut back by 6 bases and J by 6 bases. The CDR3 spans 15 residues. CDR3 sequence reads: CASRRGEDHGNEQFF. For the CDR3, the DNA is TGTGCCAGTAGGCGGGGGGAAGATCATGGCAATGAGCAGTTCTTC.

The chain is built from TRBV7-9 and TRBJ2-7; TRBD1 matches at 11 bases. The CDR3 is made up of 14 amino acids. V lost 4 bases and J lost 3; bases outside the gene matches: 2. Germline assignment: CDR1 SEHNR and CDR2 FQNEAQ (reference sequence). CDR3 nucleotides: TGTGCCAGCAGCTCGGGGACAGGGGGCTACGAGCAGTACTTC. It is translated as CASSSGTGGYEQYF.

This clone is a singleton in its sample. This chain links TRBV6-5 with TRBJ2-3, with 11 bases aligning to TRBD2. This CDR3 is built from 13 residues. Losses at the gene ends were 2 bases for V and 10 bases for J; bases not matched to a gene: 2. CDR1 and CDR2 (germline): MNHEY, SVGAGI. CDR3 residues: CASSYTLAGAQYF. The CDR3, as DNA: TGTGCCAGCAGTTACACACTAGCGGGGGCGCAGTATTTT.

This clone was observed a few times. The V gene is TRBV7-9, the J gene TRBJ2-2; 8 bases are a match to TRBD2. Germline trimming cut 1 base from V and 3 bases from J; bases unmatched to any gene: 7. CDR1 is SEHNR and CDR2 is FQNEAQ in the germline V gene (reference sequence). This CDR3 spans 17 amino acids. CDR3 coding DNA: TGTGCCAGCAGCTTAGGCCTAGCGGGCGGCTACACCGGGGAGCTGTTTTTT. It translates to CASSLGLAGGYTGELFF.

The chain combines TRBV5-1 with TRBJ2-1; D not resolved. This CDR3 contains 14 residues. Trimming removed 1 base from V and 10 bases from J, with 15 bases in between. Germline values: CDR1 SGHRS, CDR2 YFSETQ. CDR3 nucleotide sequence: TGCGCCAGCAGCTTGAGTAGTAGGCCCGGGGAGCAGTTCTTC. Translation: CASSLSSRPGEQFF.

V gene TRBV5-6 combines with J gene TRBJ2-7; 8 bases agree with TRBD2. This CDR3 contains 14 residues. Trimming cost V 3 bases and J 4 bases; bases outside gene matches: 6. The germline V gene has CDR1 SGHDT and CDR2 YYEEEE. Written as DNA, the CDR3 is TGTGCCAGCAGCTCCCGGCGGGAGGTTTACGAGCAGTACTTC. It specifies CASSSRREVYEQYF.

The rearrangement joins TRBV29-1 to TRBJ2-7, with a weak D call TRBD1 (6 bases). V was shortened by 7 bases and J by 3 bases, with 19 bases between the two germline ends. The CDR3 sequence is 14 residues long. Germline lookup yields CDR1 SQVTM and CDR2 ANQGSEA. The CDR3 sequence is CSAVRGQRHYEQYF. For the CDR3, the DNA is TGCAGCGCTGTGCGTGGACAGAGACACTACGAGCAGTACTTC.

The chain has TRBV6-1 and TRBJ2-7; 7 bases fit TRBD1. V trimming: 4 bases; J trimming: 3 bases; junction bases outside the gene matches: 6. CDR1 is MNHNS and CDR2 is SASEGT in the germline V gene. The CDR3 sequence is 14 residues long. CDR3 sequence (DNA): TGTGCCAGCAGTGCCGGACAGGTCAGCTACGAGCAGTACTTC. Protein: CASSAGQVSYEQYF.

The chain joins TRBV7-9 to TRBJ1-3; maybe TRBD1 (6 bases). CDR3 length equals 17 residues. Trimming removed 5 bases from V and 0 bases from J, with 17 bases in between. Germline loops: CDR1 SEHNR, CDR2 FQNEAQ (reference sequence). CDR3 protein: CASSPPSGTTSGNTIYF. CDR3 bases: TGTGCCAGCAGCCCCCCATCCGGGACAACCTCTGGAAACACCATATATTTT.

The sample holds one count of this clone. V usage is TRBV14 and J usage is TRBJ2-3; TRBD2 matches 8 bases. The CDR3 consists of 15 residues. The V segment lost 4 bases and the J segment 3 bases; nucleotides outside the gene matches: 6. Looked up from germline, CDR1 is SGHDN and CDR2 is FVKESK. The CDR3 reads CASSREAGETDTQYF. The CDR3 nucleotides read TGTGCCAGCAGCCGTGAAGCGGGAGAGACAGATACGCAGTATTTT.

The chain joins TRBV27 to TRBJ1-1; D not certain. The germline V and J ends were trimmed by 2 bases and 3 bases, with 10 bases remaining between them. Per the germline V gene, CDR1 is MNHEY and CDR2 is SMNVEV (reference sequence). This CDR3 spans 14 amino acids. The CDR3 protein is CASSLTDTYTEAFF. CDR3 DNA: TGTGCCAGCAGTTTAACCGACACCTACACTGAAGCTTTCTTT.

This rearrangement joins TRBV28 to TRBJ2-3; TRBD2 matches 9 bases. V was pared by 3 bases and J by 3 bases, with 10 bases of the junction left unmatched. Germline V gene data show CDR1 as MDHEN and CDR2 as SYDVKM. The CDR3 runs 17 residues. The DNA for the CDR3 is TGTGCCAGCAGTTTCGGCGGGAGGGAAGACCAAACAGATACGCAGTATTTT. Its protein product is CASSFGGREDQTDTQYF.

This clone was seen just once. The chain is built from TRBV7-6 and TRBJ2-7, with 14 bases that match TRBD2. This CDR3 comprises 18 residues. Germline V lookup: CDR1 SGHVS, CDR2 FNYEAQ. After removal of 1 base from V and 6 bases from J, the junction contained 11 bases not matched to a gene. The CDR3 DNA sequence: TGTGCCAGCAGCTTAGTACCCCCGGGGACTAGCGGGAGCGGCGAGCAGTACTTC. Its translation is CASSLVPPGTSGSGEQYF.

The CDR3 bases are TGTGCCAGCAGTGAAGGGGATAGCAATCAGCCCCAGCATTTT. It translates to CASSEGDSNQPQHF. The chain recombines TRBV6-4 with TRBJ1-5, with a possible D match to TRBD1 (5 bases). The CDR3 spans 14 residues. The germline CDR1 and CDR2 sequences are MRHNA and SNTAGT. Between the trimmed V and J ends, which lost 3 bases and 0 bases, there was a span of 6 bases.

The chain is built from TRBV6-5 and TRBJ1-1, with D tentatively TRBD1 (6 bases). This CDR3 comprises 15 residues. The V end lost 6 bases, the J end lost 3 bases, and 17 bases lay between the germline ends. CDR1 and CDR2 (germline): MNHEY, SVGAGI. CDR3 loop: CASSLEGDYHTEAFF. In DNA, the CDR3 is TGTGCCAGCAGCCTCGAGGGGGACTATCACACTGAAGCTTTCTTT.

This chain links TRBV4-1 with TRBJ1-5; no clear D gene. CDR1 is MGHRA, CDR2 YSYEKL, per germline. The CDR3 is 17 residues long. V lost 0 bases, J lost 4 bases, and 16 bases lay in between. For the CDR3, the DNA is TGCGCCAGCAGCCAAGATGAGCGCGGCGGGTTAAATCAGCCCCAGCATTTT. It codes for CASSQDERGGLNQPQHF.

This rearrangement joins TRBV19 to TRBJ2-3, with TRBD2 as a possible D gene (6 bases). The V end was cut by 8 bases, the J end by 3 bases, with 15 bases between. The CDR3 runs 14 residues. Germline lookup yields CDR1 LNHDA and CDR2 SQIVND (reference sequence). The DNA for the CDR3 is TGTGCCAGTGGGGACTTCCTGGGAACAGATACGCAGTATTTT. Its translation: CASGDFLGTDTQYF.

This clone has just one count. This chain's CDR3 is CASRGRSGTEAFF. CDR3 DNA: TGTGCCAGTAGGGGGAGAAGCGGAACTGAAGCTTTCTTT. The chain links TRBV19 to TRBJ1-1; no definite D call. The germline V gene has CDR1 LNHDA and CDR2 SQIVND (reference sequence). V was pared by 6 bases and J by 5 bases, with 13 bases between. CDR3 length: 13 amino acids.

V and J are TRBV9 and TRBJ1-3; 8 nucleotides match TRBD1. Germline V gives CDR1 SGDLS, CDR2 YYNGEE. Unmatched junction bases numbered 4, after V lost 4 bases and J lost 7 bases. This CDR3 region has 13 residues. The CDR3 DNA reads TGTGCCAGCAGCATGGACAGGGTCAACACCATATATTTT. Translation: CASSMDRVNTIYF.

The rearrangement joins TRBV4-1 to TRBJ2-7; the D gene is possibly TRBD1 (5 bases). V lost 3 bases and J lost 5, with 29 bases in between. CDR1 is MGHRA, CDR2 YSYEKL, per germline. CDR3 length: 19 residues. This chain's CDR3 is CASSQNPGESGFYGDEQYF. The DNA for the CDR3 is TGCGCCAGCAGCCAGAACCCCGGCGAGTCAGGGTTTTATGGTGACGAGCAGTACTTC.

J is TRBJ2-5 and V is TRBV4-1, with 9 nucleotides matching TRBD1. Losses at the gene ends were 0 bases for V and 5 bases for J; bases not matched to a gene: 7. Germline CDR1 is MGHRA and CDR2 is YSYEKL. CDR3 size: 16 residues. CDR3 sequence (DNA): TGCGCCAGCAGCCAAGATCCACAGGGGGCAGGGGAGACCCAGTACTTC. Translated: CASSQDPQGAGETQYF.

The chain joins TRBV5-1 to TRBJ1-1; tentative D call: TRBD1 (5 bases). CDR3 size: 13 residues. V was pared by 4 bases and J by 4 bases, with 11 bases between. Germline V gives CDR1 SGHRS, CDR2 YFSETQ. The CDR3 spells CASSPWGGTEAFF. CDR3 sequence (DNA): TGCGCCAGCAGCCCCTGGGGGGGCACTGAAGCTTTCTTT. The full variable domain, rest sourced from reference TRBV5-1 and TRBJ1-1, is KAGVTQTPRYLIKTRGQQVTLSCSPISGHRSVSWYQQTPGQGLQFLFEYFSETQRNKGNFPGRFSGRQFSNSRSEMNVSTLELGDSALYLCASSPWGGTEAFFGQGTRLTVV.

V gene TRBV5-5 combines with J gene TRBJ2-7, with no clear D. The CDR3 length is 12 residues. Trimming shortened V by 5 bases and J by 6 bases, and 12 bases separated the two germline ends. CDR1 SGHKS and CDR2 YYEKEE come from the germline V gene (reference sequence). Here the CDR3 DNA reads TGTGCCAGCAGAATGGTAGCCTCCGAGCAGTACTTC. Protein product: CASRMVASEQYF.